This T cell receptor (beta chain) was captured by sequencing in a study of cytomegalovirus exposure and HLA in healthy donors. Study conclusions and caveats: For cytomegalovirus status, the classifier reportedly gave diagnoses with high specificity and sensitivity. Productive rates of about 90% or about 30% were seen for most TCR beta V segments in an earlier analysis. Rates of TCR association differed by HLA locus in a later analysis, with DRB1 highest and HLA-C lowest.

The PCR made use of 60 Vbeta and 13 Jbeta primers. Clones were sequenced by immunoSEQ multiplex PCR, and TCRdb holds only the in-frame ones, with some missing. This table has around 150,000 clones, over 70% appearing once. In regard to this clone: Its antigen is unknown.

CDR1 and CDR2 (germline): MGHRA, YSYEKL. With V trimmed by 0 bases and J by 2 bases, 4 bases remained unmatched. The CDR3 runs to 17 residues. The specimen was PBMCs. The TCR was taken from a male donor in good health and CMV-seronegative. The chain uses TRBV4-1 and TRBJ2-2; 9 nucleotides agree with TRBD2. CDR3 protein: CASSQEAGGYNTGELFF. CDR3 coding DNA: TGCGCCAGCAGCCAAGAAGCGGGGGGCTATAACACCGGGGAGCTGTTTTTT.